This T cell receptor (beta chain) was retrieved from a study of cytomegalovirus exposure and HLA in healthy donors. Whole-study results and caveats: Reportedly, diagnosis of cytomegalovirus status by the classifier showed high specificity and sensitivity.

The study ran its PCR with 60 Vbeta and 13 Jbeta primers. TCRdb's table, derived via immunoSEQ multiplex PCR, lists solely in-frame clones and lacks some. The sample lists some 130,000 clones; around 72% were seen once. The donors comprised healthy bone marrow donors. Comments on this clone: No antigen is known for it.

CDR3 length: 19 amino acids. Per the germline V gene, CDR1 is SEHNR and CDR2 is FQNEAQ (reference sequence). V trimming: 5 bases; J trimming: 2 bases; junction bases outside the gene matches: 13. Sequences were obtained from PBMCs. The chain joins TRBV7-9 to TRBJ2-5; 14 positions agree with TRBD2. This sequence was found in a man over 45 in good health and CMV-seropositive. CDR3 nucleotides: TGTGCCAGCAGCGCGGGACTAGCGGGGGTATCCATTAAACAAGAGACCCAGTACTTC. The encoded protein is CASSAGLAGVSIKQETQYF.